This T cell receptor beta chain originates from a study of regulatory and conventional T cells in RAG deficiency. The study, taken as a whole, reports: Omenn patients showed >90% Treg-Tconv overlap and shorter CDR3 lengths. Treg unique TCR beta sequences were 80 to 100-fold fewer in Omenn syndrome and CID/AS patients than controls. Omenn CD25-high CD127-low cells may be activated cells, not true Tregs.

Clones were read by immunoSEQ multiplex PCR, and TCRdb kept only the in-frame ones, dropping some. Among about 12,000 clones listed, around 92% were seen once. On this clone itself: Its matching antigen is unknown.

Blood CD4+ CD25-low CD127-high conventional T cells supplied the genomic DNA template. The CDR3 is made up of 16 amino acids. Deletions cut 0 bases from V and 2 bases from J, with 12 bases between. Per germline, CDR1 SGHRS and CDR2 YFSETQ. These data are also associated with another study on regulatory T cells. In that study: Amplification used 52 TRBV primers and 13 TRBJ primers.

Source material: CD4+ effector T cells sorted from blood. The TCR comes from a human donor in good health. The rearrangement links TRBV5-1 to TRBJ1-3; D ambiguous. The CDR3 loop is CASSLDSGHTGNTIYF. In DNA, the CDR3 is TGCGCCAGCAGCTTGGACTCCGGGCACACTGGAAACACCATATATTTT.